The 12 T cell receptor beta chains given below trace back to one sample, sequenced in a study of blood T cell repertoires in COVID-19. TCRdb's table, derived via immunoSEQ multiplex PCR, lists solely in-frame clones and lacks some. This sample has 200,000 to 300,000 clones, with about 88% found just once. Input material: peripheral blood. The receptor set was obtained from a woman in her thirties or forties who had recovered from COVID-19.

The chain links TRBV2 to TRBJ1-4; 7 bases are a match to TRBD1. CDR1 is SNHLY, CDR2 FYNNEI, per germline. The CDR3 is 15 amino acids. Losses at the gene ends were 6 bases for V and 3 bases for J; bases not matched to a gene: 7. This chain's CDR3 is CASSRQGGANEKLFF. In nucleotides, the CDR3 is TGTGCCAGCAGCCGACAGGGTGGGGCTAATGAAAAACTGTTTTTT.

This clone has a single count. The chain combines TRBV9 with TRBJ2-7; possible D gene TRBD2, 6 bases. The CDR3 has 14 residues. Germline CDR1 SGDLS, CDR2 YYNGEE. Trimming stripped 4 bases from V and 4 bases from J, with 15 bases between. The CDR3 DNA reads TGTGCCAGCAGCACGTCGGGAGACTGGTACGAGCAGTACTTC. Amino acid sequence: CASSTSGDWYEQYF.

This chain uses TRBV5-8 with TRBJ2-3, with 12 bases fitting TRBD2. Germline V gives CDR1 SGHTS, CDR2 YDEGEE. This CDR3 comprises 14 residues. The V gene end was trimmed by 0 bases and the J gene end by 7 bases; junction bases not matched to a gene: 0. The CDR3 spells CASSLGTSGNTQYF. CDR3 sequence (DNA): TGTGCCAGCAGCTTGGGGACTAGCGGGAATACGCAGTATTTT.

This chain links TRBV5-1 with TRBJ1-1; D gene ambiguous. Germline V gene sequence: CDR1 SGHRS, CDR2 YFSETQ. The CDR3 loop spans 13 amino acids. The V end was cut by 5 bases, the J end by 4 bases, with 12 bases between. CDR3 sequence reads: CASRGPVGTEAFF. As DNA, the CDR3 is TGCGCCAGCAGGGGCCCCGTGGGCACTGAAGCTTTCTTT.

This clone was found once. The CDR3 here is CASSPLPSTGKNIQYF. The CDR3 coding sequence is TGTGCCAGCTCACCCCTTCCATCGACTGGGAAAAACATTCAGTACTTC. This rearrangement joins TRBV18 to TRBJ2-4; no definite D call. V lost 3 bases, J lost 4 bases, and 16 bases lay in between. CDR3 length: 16 amino acids. Germline V CDR1 and CDR2: KGHSH, LQKENI.

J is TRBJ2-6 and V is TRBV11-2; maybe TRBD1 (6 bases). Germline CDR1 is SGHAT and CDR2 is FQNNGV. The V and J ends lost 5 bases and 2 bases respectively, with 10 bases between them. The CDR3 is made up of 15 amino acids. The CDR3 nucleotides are TGTGCCAGCAGCCCCAGGGGTGCTGGGGCCAACGTCCTGACTTTC. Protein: CASSPRGAGANVLTF.

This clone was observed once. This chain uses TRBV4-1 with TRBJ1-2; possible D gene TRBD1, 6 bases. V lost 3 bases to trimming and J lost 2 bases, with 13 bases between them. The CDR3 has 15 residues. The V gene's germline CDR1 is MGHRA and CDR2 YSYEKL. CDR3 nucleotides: TGCGCCAGCAGCCACCCCAGGGGCCCCAACTATGGCTACACCTTC. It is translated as CASSHPRGPNYGYTF.

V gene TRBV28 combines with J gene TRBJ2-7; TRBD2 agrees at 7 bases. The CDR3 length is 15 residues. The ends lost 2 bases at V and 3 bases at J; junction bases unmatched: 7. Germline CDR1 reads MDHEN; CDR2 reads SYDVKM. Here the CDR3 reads CASSLSGLADYEQYF. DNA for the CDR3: TGTGCCAGCAGTTTAAGTGGGCTAGCGGACTACGAGCAGTACTTC. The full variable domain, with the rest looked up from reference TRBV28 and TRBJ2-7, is DVKVTQSSRYLVKRTGEKVFLECVQDMDHENMFWYRQDPGLGLRLIYFSYDVKMKEKGDIPEGYSVSREKKERFSLILESASTNQTSMYLCASSLSGLADYEQYFGPGTRLTVT.

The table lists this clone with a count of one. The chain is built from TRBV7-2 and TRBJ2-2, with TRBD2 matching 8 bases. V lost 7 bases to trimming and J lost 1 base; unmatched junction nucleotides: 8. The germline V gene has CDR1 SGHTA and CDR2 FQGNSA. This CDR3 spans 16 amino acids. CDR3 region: CASTRGGLRNTGELFF. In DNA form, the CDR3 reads TGTGCCAGCACCCGGGGGGGACTTAGGAACACCGGGGAGCTGTTTTTT.

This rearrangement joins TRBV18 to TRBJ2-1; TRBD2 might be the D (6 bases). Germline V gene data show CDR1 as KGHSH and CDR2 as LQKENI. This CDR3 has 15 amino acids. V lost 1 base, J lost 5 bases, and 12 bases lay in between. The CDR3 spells CASSPRVAANNEQFF. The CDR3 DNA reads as TGTGCCAGCTCACCACGGGTAGCGGCCAACAATGAGCAGTTCTTC.

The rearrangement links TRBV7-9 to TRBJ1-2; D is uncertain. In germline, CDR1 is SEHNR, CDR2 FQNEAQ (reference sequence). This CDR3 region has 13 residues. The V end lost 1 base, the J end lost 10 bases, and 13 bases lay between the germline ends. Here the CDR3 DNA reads TGTGCCAGCAGCTTAGGCCCCCAGGCCCCCTACACCTTC. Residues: CASSLGPQAPYTF.

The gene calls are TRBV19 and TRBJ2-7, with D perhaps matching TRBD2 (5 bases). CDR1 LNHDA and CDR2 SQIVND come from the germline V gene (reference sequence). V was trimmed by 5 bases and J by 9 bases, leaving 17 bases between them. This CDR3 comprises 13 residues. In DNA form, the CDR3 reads TGTGCCAGTAGTCCCGCGGGCCTCCGGCGGCAGTACTTC. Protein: CASSPAGLRRQYF.